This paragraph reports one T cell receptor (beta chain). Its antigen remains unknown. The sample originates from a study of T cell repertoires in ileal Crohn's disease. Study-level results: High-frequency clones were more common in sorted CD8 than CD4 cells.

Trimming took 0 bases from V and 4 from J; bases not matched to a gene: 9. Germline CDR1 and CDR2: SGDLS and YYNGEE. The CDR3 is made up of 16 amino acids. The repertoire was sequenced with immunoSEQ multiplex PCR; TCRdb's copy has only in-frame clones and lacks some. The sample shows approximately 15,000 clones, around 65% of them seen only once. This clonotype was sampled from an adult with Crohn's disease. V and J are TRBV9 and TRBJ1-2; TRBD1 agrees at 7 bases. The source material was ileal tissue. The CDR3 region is CASSVGRSGTAYGYTF. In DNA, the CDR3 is TGTGCCAGCAGCGTAGGACGTTCCGGGACAGCCTATGGCTACACCTTC.